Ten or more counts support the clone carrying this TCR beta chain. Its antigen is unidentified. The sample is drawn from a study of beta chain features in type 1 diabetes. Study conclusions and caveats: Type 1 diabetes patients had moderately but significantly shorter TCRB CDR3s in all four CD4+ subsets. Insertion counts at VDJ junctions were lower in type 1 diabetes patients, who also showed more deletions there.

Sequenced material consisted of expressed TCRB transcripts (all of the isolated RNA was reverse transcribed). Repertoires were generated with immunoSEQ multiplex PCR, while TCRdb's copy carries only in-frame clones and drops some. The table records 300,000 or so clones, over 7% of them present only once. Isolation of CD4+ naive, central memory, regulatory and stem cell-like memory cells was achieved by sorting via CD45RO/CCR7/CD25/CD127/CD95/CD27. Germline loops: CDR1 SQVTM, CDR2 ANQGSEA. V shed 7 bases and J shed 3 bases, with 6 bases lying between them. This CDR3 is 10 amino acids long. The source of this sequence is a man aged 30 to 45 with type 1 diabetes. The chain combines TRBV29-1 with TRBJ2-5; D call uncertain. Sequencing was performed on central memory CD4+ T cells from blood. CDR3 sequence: CSGLKETQYF. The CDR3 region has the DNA TGCAGCGGTCTCAAAGAGACCCAGTACTTC.